This T cell receptor beta chain was profiled in a study of T-cell memory formation after mild COVID-19. Study in general: Largely, TCR clusters stayed within a single donor.

5'RACE primed from the constant segment yielded TCR alpha and TCR beta cDNA libraries bearing sample barcodes and UMIs. A single record per CDR3 protein comes from TCRdb applying MiXCR to the 5' RACE reads. The sample yields about 200,000 distinct CDR3 sequences, roughly 10% seen once. Losses at the gene ends were 4 bases for V and 9 bases for J; bases not matched to a gene: 9. The CDR3 is 13 amino acids. CDR1 is MDHEN, CDR2 SYDVKM, per germline. Broader study findings: Nothing confirmed that second-wave clones peaking on day 37 were specific for SARS-CoV-2. Some responding clones appeared in pre-infection memory, suggesting cross-reactive memory joined.

This clonotype was counted only a few times. The antigen is not known. The sequenced sample was PBMCs or a T cell subset sorted from them (not recorded which). This TCR came from a young man who had mild COVID-19 (a few samples of this study predate the infection). Cell type and time point are not known. The chain has TRBV28 and TRBJ2-7; TRBD2 matches 7 bases. The CDR3 region is CASSSAGFGGQYV. The CDR3 nucleotides read TGTGCCAGCAGTTCAGCGGGGTTTGGAGGGCAGTACGTC.